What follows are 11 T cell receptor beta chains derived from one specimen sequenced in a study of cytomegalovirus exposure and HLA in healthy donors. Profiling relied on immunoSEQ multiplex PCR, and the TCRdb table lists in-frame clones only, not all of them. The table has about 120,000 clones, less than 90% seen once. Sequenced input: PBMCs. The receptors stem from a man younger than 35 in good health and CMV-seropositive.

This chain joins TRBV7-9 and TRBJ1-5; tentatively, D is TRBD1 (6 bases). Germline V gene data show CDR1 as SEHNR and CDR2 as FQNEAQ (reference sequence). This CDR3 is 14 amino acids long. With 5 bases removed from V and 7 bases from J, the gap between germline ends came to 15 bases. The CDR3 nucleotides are TGTGCCAGCAGCGCGATGACAGGTGAACAGCCCCAGCATTTT. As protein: CASSAMTGEQPQHF.

CDR3 in DNA: TGTGCCAGCTCCATTGGCGGCGGGGCACAAGAGACCCAGTACTTC. This encodes CASSIGGGAQETQYF. The chain carries TRBV18 and TRBJ2-5; maybe TRBD2 (6 bases). The CDR3 has 15 residues. V gave up 6 bases and J gave up 2 bases, with 16 bases separating them. Germline-derived CDR1 and CDR2 are KGHSH and LQKENI.

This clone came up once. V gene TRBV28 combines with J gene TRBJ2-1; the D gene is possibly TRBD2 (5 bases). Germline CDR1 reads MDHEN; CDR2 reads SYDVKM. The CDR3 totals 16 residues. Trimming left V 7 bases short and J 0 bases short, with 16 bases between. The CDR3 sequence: CASTHLPRGSYNEQFF. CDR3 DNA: TGTGCCAGCACCCACTTACCCCGGGGCTCCTACAATGAGCAGTTCTTC.

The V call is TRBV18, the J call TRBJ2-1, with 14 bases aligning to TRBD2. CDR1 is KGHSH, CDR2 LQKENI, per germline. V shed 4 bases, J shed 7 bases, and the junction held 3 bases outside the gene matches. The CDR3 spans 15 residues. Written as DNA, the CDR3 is TGTGCCAGCTCACGGGGACTAGCGGGAGCTAATGAGCAGTTCTTC. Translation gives CASSRGLAGANEQFF. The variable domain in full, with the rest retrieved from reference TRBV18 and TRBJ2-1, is NAGVMQNPRHLVRRRGQEARLRCSPMKGHSHVYWYRQLPEEGLKFMVYLQKENIIDESGMPKERFSAEFPKEGPSILRIQQVVRGDSAAYFCASSRGLAGANEQFFGPGTRLTVL.

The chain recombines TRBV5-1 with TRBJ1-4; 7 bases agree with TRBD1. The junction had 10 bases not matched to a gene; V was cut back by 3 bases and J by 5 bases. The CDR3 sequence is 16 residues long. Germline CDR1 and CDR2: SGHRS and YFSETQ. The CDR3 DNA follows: TGCGCCAGCAGCTCCGGACAGGTCTTCCCGAATGAAAAACTGTTTTTT. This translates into CASSSGQVFPNEKLFF. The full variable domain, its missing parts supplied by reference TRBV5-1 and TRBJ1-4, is KAGVTQTPRYLIKTRGQQVTLSCSPISGHRSVSWYQQTPGQGLQFLFEYFSETQRNKGNFPGRFSGRQFSNSRSEMNVSTLELGDSALYLCASSSGQVFPNEKLFFGSGTQLSVL.

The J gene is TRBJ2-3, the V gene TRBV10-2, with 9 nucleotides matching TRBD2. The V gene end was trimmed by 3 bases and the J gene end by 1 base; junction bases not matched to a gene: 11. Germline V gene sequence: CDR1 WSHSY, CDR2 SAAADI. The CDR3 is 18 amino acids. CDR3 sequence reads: CASSDLPGLAGRTDTQYF. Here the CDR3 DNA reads TGCGCCAGCAGTGACCTCCCCGGGCTAGCGGGGCGCACAGATACGCAGTATTTT.

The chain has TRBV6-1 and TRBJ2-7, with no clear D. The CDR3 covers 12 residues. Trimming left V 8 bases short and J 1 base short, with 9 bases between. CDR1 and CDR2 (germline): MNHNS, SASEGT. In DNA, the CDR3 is TGTGCCAGCTCGACTGAGTCCTACGAGCAGTACTTC. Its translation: CASSTESYEQYF.

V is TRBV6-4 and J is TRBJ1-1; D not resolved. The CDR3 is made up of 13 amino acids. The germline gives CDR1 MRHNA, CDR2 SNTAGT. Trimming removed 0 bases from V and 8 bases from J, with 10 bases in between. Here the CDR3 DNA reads TGTGCCAGCAGTGACTCCTCAGGCGAGGAAGCTTTCTTT. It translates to CASSDSSGEEAFF.

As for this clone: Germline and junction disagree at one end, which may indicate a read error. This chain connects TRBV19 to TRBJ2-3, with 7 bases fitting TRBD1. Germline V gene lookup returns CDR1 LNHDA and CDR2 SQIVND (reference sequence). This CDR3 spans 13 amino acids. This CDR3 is CASSTGYRGNPFF. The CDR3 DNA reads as TGTGCCAGTAGTACCGGGTACAGGGGAAACCCTTTTTTT. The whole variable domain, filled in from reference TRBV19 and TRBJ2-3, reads DGGITQSPKYLFRKEGQNVTLSCEQNLNHDAMYWYRQDPGQGLRLIYYSQIVNDFQKGDIAEGYSVSREKKESFPLTVTSAQKNPTAFYLCASSTGYRGNPFFGPGTRLTVL.

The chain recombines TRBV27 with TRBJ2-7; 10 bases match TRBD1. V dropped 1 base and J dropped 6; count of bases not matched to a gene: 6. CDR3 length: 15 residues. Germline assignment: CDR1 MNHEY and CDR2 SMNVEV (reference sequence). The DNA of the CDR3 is TGTGCCAGCAGTTTATTGGGGACAGGGGTTCCCGAGCAGTACTTC. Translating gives CASSLLGTGVPEQYF.

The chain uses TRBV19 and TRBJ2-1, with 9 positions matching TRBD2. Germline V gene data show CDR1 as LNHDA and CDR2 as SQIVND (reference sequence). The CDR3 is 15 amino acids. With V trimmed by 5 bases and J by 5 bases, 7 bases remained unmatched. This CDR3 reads CASSSTGTSNNEQFF. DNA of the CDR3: TGTGCCAGTAGTTCCACCGGGACTAGCAACAATGAGCAGTTCTTC. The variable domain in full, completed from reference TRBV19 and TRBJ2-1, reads DGGITQSPKYLFRKEGQNVTLSCEQNLNHDAMYWYRQDPGQGLRLIYYSQIVNDFQKGDIAEGYSVSREKKESFPLTVTSAQKNPTAFYLCASSSTGTSNNEQFFGPGTRLTVL.